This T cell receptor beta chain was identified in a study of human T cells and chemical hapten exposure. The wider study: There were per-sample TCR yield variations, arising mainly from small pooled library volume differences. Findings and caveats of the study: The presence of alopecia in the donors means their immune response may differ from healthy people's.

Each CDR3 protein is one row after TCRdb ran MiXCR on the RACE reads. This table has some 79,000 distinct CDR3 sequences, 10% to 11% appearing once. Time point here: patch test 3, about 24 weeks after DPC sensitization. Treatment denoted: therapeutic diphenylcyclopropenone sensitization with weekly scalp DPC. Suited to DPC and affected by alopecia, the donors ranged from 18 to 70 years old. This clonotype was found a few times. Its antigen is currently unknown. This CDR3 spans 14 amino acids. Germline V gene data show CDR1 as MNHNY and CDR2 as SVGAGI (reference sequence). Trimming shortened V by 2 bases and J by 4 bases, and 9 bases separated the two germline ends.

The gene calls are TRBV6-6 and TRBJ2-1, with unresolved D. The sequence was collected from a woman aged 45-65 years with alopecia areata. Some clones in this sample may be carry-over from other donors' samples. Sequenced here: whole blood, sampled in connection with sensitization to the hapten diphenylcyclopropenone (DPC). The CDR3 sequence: CASSYLGTYNEQFF. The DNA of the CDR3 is TGTGCCAGCAGTTACCTAGGAACTTACAATGAGCAGTTCTTC.